The T cell receptor beta chain under discussion was sequenced for a study of T cells after yellow fever vaccination. Study-wide results and limits: A small share of clonotypes appeared in both CD4 and CD8 compartments. The secondary response was weaker, and its peak arrived faster, on day 5 versus 15.

This clonotype was observed a few times. Antigen unknown. The CDR3 is 15 amino acids. V lost 0 bases and J 2 bases, leaving 11 bases between the germline ends. From germline, CDR1 is MNHEY and CDR2 SVGAGI. Each CDR3 protein is one row after TCRdb ran MiXCR on the 5' RACE reads. The sample records around 350,000 distinct CDR3 sequences, roughly 10% being singletons. This TCR came from a young man who received the YFV17D yellow fever vaccine. The source material was PBMCs, sampled on the day of the first yellow fever vaccination. The chain joins TRBV6-5 to TRBJ2-7; D might be TRBD1 (5 bases). CDR3: CASSYSAGLTYEQYF. CDR3 in DNA: TGTGCCAGCAGTTACTCGGCAGGGTTAACCTACGAGCAGTACTTC.